This T cell receptor beta chain came from a study of early T cells in non-severe SARS-CoV-2 infection. Study as a whole: Sequenced bulk RNA came from whole blood that was unsorted, and chains were unpaired.

This clonotype was recorded at least ten times. CDR3 length: 20 residues. From germline, CDR1 is SGHVT and CDR2 SQSDAQ. V trimming: 0 bases; J trimming: 0 bases; junction bases outside the gene matches: 16. TCRdb re-called the 5' RACE reads with MiXCR, one entry per CDR3 protein. This table holds 20,000 to 25,000 distinct CDR3 sequences, more than 3.5% found once. The sequencing input was whole blood. The chain combines TRBV7-4 with TRBJ2-7, with 8 positions matching TRBD1. The sequence was collected from an adult who was a healthcare worker with PCR-confirmed SARS-CoV-2 infection or an uninfected control (not recorded which). CDR3 amino acids: CASSLALRTGPFFSSYEQYF. The CDR3 bases are TGTGCCAGCAGCTTAGCGCTTCGGACAGGGCCATTTTTTAGCTCCTACGAGCAGTACTTC.